This T cell receptor (beta chain) was found in a study of cytomegalovirus exposure and HLA in healthy donors. Overall study context: The roughly 120 million unique TCR beta sequences, from around 200 million T cells, were found by an earlier analysis. Study conclusions and caveats: The majority of CMV-associated TCR beta chains were reported as apparently HLA-restricted in a later analysis.

Primers for the PCR totalled 60 Vbeta and 13 Jbeta. Clones were sequenced by immunoSEQ multiplex PCR, and TCRdb holds only the in-frame ones, with some missing. Altogether roughly 100,000 clones are present, 76% being singletons, with the ten largest covering roughly 5.4%. To note about this clone: Its cognate antigen is unknown.

This sequence originates from a woman between 18 and 29 years old in good health and CMV-seropositive. Sequenced input: PBMCs.

CDR3 nucleotides: TGTGCCAGCAGCTCAGGGACAGGGCCCCCCATGGGGGGCTACACCTTC. This sequence encodes CASSSGTGPPMGGYTF. The chain employs TRBV13 and TRBJ1-2; 9 bases line up with TRBD1. The length of the CDR3 is 16 residues. Losses at the gene ends were 4 bases for V and 8 bases for J; bases not matched to a gene: 14. Germline CDR1 is PRHDT and CDR2 is FYEKMQ (reference sequence).